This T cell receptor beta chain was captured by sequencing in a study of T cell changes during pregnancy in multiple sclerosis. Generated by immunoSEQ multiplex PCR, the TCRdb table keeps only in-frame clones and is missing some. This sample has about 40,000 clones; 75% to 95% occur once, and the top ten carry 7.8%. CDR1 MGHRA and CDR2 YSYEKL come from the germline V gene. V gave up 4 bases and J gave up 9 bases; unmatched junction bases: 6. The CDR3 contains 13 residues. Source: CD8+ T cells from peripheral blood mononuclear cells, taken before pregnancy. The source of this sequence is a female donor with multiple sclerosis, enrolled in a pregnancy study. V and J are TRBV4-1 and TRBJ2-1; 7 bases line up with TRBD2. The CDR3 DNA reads TGCGCCAGCAGCCGCCCTAGCGGTTCTGAGCAGTTCTTC. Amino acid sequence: CASSRPSGSEQFF.